The TCR beta chain under discussion was sequenced for a study of blood T cell repertoires in COVID-19. Study overall: From T cells, B-cell-depleted T cells, or PBMCs came the material, which was cDNA or gDNA.

Sequencing was performed with immunoSEQ multiplex PCR; in TCRdb, only in-frame clones are kept and a portion is missing. The sample has 180,000 or so clones; 90% are singletons. Trimming cost V 0 bases and J 9 bases, with 15 bases left between them. The CDR3 loop spans 14 amino acids. Germline lookup yields CDR1 SGDLS and CDR2 YYNGEE. The sample was peripheral blood. This chain uses TRBV9 with TRBJ1-2, with D maybe TRBD1 (5 bases). The sequence was collected from a man in his fifties or sixties with acute or convalescent COVID-19. CDR3: CASSVETAGRSYTF. The CDR3 DNA sequence: TGTGCCAGCAGCGTAGAGACAGCCGGTAGGAGCTACACCTTC.